The text below deals with one TCR beta chain. Original data processing: Estimated nucleated cell counts came from reference gene primer amplification. Sequencing used immunoSEQ multiplex PCR; TCRdb keeps in-frame clones, though not all of them. That table gives V, J and clone size, and the DNA gave D and trimming. The sample gives just over 150,000 clones, 85% to 90% of which show up once; about 16% is in the top ten. This CDR3 is 14 amino acids long. The V gene end was trimmed by 6 bases and the J gene end by 3 bases; junction bases not matched to a gene: 6. Germline V gene sequence: CDR1 WSHSY, CDR2 SAAADI. The data originate from a study of blood T cell repertoires in COVID-19. The overall study: Samples representing acute and convalescent COVID-19 were sourced from the United States, Italy and Spain.

Sequenced material: peripheral blood. The source of this sequence is a woman aged 40 to 49 with acute or convalescent COVID-19. The rearrangement links TRBV10-2 to TRBJ2-3, with 7 bases matching TRBD1. The CDR3 region has the DNA TGCGCCAGCAGGGCGACAGGGCGAACAGATACGCAGTATTTT. This translates into CASRATGRTDTQYF.